Listed below are T cell receptor beta chains from one sample, sequenced in a study of metastatic and nonmetastatic thyroid tumors. MiXCR re-clonotyped the PCR reads for TCRdb. The sample shows more than 20,000 clones, 18% of them seen only once. The sequencing sample was made of adjacent normal tissue. The origin of the receptors is a male donor with papillary thyroid cancer or a benign thyroid nodule (not recorded which). Some clones in this sample may be carry-over from other donors' samples. Each CDR3 is given with its conserved first and last residue. The D gene is left open where the match is weak. Clone size is stated in some rows and not others, as once, few, many or a class when expanded.

abundance	d_gene	v_gene	j_gene	CDR3nt	CDR3aa
-	TRBD2	TRBV10-1	TRBJ2-3	TGCGCCAGCAGTGGCGGGGGGGAACTCACAGATACGCAGTATTTT	CASSGGGELTDTQYF
many	-	TRBV18	TRBJ2-3	TGTGCCAGCTCACCGCGTCAGGACAGCACAGATACGCAGTATTTT	CASSPRQDSTDTQYF
many	-	TRBV10-3	TRBJ1-4	TGTGCCATCAGCGACAGGAGTGCAACTAATGAAAAACTGTTTTTT	CAISDRSATNEKLFF
many	TRBD1	TRBV2	TRBJ2-1	TGTGCCAGCAGTGCCCAACAGGGGGCGAGGAATGAGCAGTTCTTC	CASSAQQGARNEQFF
few	TRBD1	TRBV6-1	TRBJ2-3	TGTGCCAGCAGTGGGACAGGGGTAAATACGCAGTATTTT	CASSGTGVNTQYF
many	TRBD1	TRBV10-2	TRBJ1-1	TGCGCCAGCAGAGACAGGGGATTGAACACTGAAGCTTTCTTT	CASRDRGLNTEAFF
many	TRBD2	TRBV5-1	TRBJ2-5	TGCGCCAGCAGCTGGGCTAGCGGCCAAGGGGAGACCCAGTACTTC	CASSWASGQGETQYF
-	-	TRBV5-4	TRBJ2-1	TGTGCCAGCAGCCCGACAGGATATGAGCAGTTCTTC	CASSPTGYEQFF
-	-	TRBV27	TRBJ2-7	TGTGCCAGCAGGCGGGAACAGGGATCCCCTCCCGAGCAGTACTTC	CASRREQGSPPEQYF
-	-	TRBV30	TRBJ1-6	TGTGCCTGGAGTTCTTTACTGGGGGCAGGATCTCCCCTCCACTTT	CAWSSLLGAGSPLHF
-	TRBD2	TRBV2	TRBJ2-1	TGTGCCAGCAGGACCGGGACTAGCGTTTATGAGCAGTTCTTC	CASRTGTSVYEQFF
many	-	TRBV20-1	TRBJ2-3	TGCAGTGCTAGAGATCGGGCGGGGGCAATGGGAGATACGCAGTATTTT	CSARDRAGAMGDTQYF
medium-sized	-	TRBV5-1	TRBJ2-7	TGCGCCAGCAGCTTGGGCGGGTACGAGCAGTACTTC	CASSLGGYEQYF
-	TRBD2	TRBV6-2/TRBV6-3	TRBJ2-3	TGTGCCAGCAGTCCAGCGGGAGCCGCTGAGCAGTATTTT	CASSPAGAAEQYF
many	TRBD1	TRBV11-2	TRBJ2-2	TGTGCCAGCAGCTTAATGCAGGGGGCATCGGGGGAGCTGTTTTTT	CASSLMQGASGELFF
medium-sized	-	TRBV2	TRBJ2-1	TGTGCCAGTCTGCGGGAAGGTGTCAATGAGCAGTTCTTC	CASLREGVNEQFF
many	-	TRBV5-4	TRBJ2-3	TGTGCCAGCAGCTTGGCCCGGGGGCACGGCACAGATACGCAGTATTTT	CASSLARGHGTDTQYF
many	-	TRBV15	TRBJ2-6	TGTGCCACCAGCAAGATAACTGGGGCCAACGTCCTGACTTTC	CATSKITGANVLTF
-	-	TRBV24-1	TRBJ2-5	TGCGCCACCAGTGAAGTCAGCAGCCCGAAAGAGACCCAGTACTTC	CATSEVSSPKETQYF
many	-	TRBV9	TRBJ2-1	TGTGCCAGCAGCCTCTCACCCGGGGACTCGGACAGGTCTGTTAATGAGCAGTTCTTC	CASSLSPGDSDRSVNEQFF
-	-	TRBV5-1	TRBJ2-5	TGCGCCAGCAGCGCGGGCCCCGGACAGTTACAAGAGACCCAGTACTTC	CASSAGPGQLQETQYF
many	TRBD1	TRBV18	TRBJ1-6	TGTGCCAGCTCACCGGCGGGACAGGGGACGGGTTCACCCCTCCACTTT	CASSPAGQGTGSPLHF
-	-	TRBV5-4	TRBJ2-2	TGTGCCAGCAGCTTGGCACCCACCGTGGAGCTGTTTTTT	CASSLAPTVELFF
medium-sized	-	TRBV20-1	TRBJ1-1	TGCAGTGCTAGCATCGACAAGAACACTGAAGCTTTCTTT	CSASIDKNTEAFF
-	-	TRBV12-3/TRBV12-4	TRBJ2-1	TGTGCCAGCAGTCCGACGGGACTCGGAAGGAGGAATGGGCAGTTCTTC	CASSPTGLGRRNGQFF
-	-	TRBV10-2	TRBJ2-3	TGCGCCAGCAGTGAGCCCCGGGTGGGCTCAGATACGCAGTATTTT	CASSEPRVGSDTQYF
medium-sized	-	TRBV6-5	TRBJ1-3	TGTGCCAGCAGTTACTCATCCAGGGGCGGTGGAAACACCATATATTTT	CASSYSSRGGGNTIYF
few	-	TRBV6-5	TRBJ2-2	TGTGCCACCCAGTTCAGGGGCACCGGGGAGCTGTTTTTT	CATQFRGTGELFF
many	TRBD1	TRBV5-4	TRBJ1-6	TGTGCCAGCAGCTTGGCGGGACAGGGGGCCTATAATTCACCCCTCCACTTT	CASSLAGQGAYNSPLHF
medium-sized	-	TRBV2	TRBJ2-7	TGTGCCAGCAGTGATCCGAGGCCCCCCTACGAGCAGTACTTC	CASSDPRPPYEQYF
-	TRBD2	TRBV6-2/TRBV6-3	TRBJ2-7	TGTGCCAGCAGCTACTCGGGCGGGAGCCTTAACAAGCAGTACTTC	CASSYSGGSLNKQYF
many	TRBD2	TRBV20-1	TRBJ2-3	TGCAGTGCTTTCCCCCCCACGGGGGGGGTCTCTACGCAGTATTTT	CSAFPPTGGVSTQYF
many	-	TRBV29-1	TRBJ2-3	TGCAGCGTCGACTTGGGGACCTTCGGCACAGATACGCAGTATTTT	CSVDLGTFGTDTQYF
medium-sized	TRBD2	TRBV24-1	TRBJ2-3	TGTGCCACCAGTGAGCGGGAGGACCCCTATACGCAGTATTTT	CATSEREDPYTQYF
many	TRBD1	TRBV7-2	TRBJ1-2	TGTGCCAGCAGCCCCGGGACAGAGTATGGCTACACCTTC	CASSPGTEYGYTF
-	-	TRBV6-1	TRBJ2-1	TGTGCCAGCGGTGAAAGGGGAAATGAGCATTTCTTC	CASGERGNEHFF
medium-sized	-	TRBV28	TRBJ1-2	TGTGCCAGCAGTTTAGGTGATACAACAGGAATCGGCTATGGCTACACCTTC	CASSLGDTTGIGYGYTF
medium-sized	-	TRBV2	TRBJ1-6	TGTGCCAGCAGTGGGGGGGCAGGGGTATCACCCCTCCACTTT	CASSGGAGVSPLHF
many	-	TRBV18	TRBJ2-5	TGTGCCAGCTCACTGGACATCCAAGAGACCCAGTACTTC	CASSLDIQETQYF
-	TRBD2	TRBV20-1	TRBJ2-7	TGCAGTGCTAGCGGGGAGGGCGAGCAGTACTTC	CSASGEGEQYF
many	-	TRBV20-1	TRBJ2-3	TGCAGTGCTTATCCCACAGATACGCAGTATTTT	CSAYPTDTQYF
medium-sized	TRBD2	TRBV12-3/TRBV12-4	TRBJ2-1	TGTGCCAGCAGGGACCGGGAGGGCCAGTACAATGAGCAGTTCTTC	CASRDREGQYNEQFF
many	TRBD2	TRBV20-1	TRBJ2-5	TGCAGTGCTAAACTAGCGGCGACAGAGACCCAGTACTTC	CSAKLAATETQYF
medium-sized	-	TRBV7-2	TRBJ2-5	TGTGCCAGCAGCCCGAGGTCAGAGACCCAGTACTTC	CASSPRSETQYF
medium-sized	TRBD2	TRBV12-3/TRBV12-4	TRBJ2-1	TGTGCCAGCAGTTTAGAGGACGGGAGGGCCTTTAATGAGCAGTTCTTC	CASSLEDGRAFNEQFF
medium-sized	TRBD1	TRBV6-1	TRBJ1-2	TGTGCCAGCAGTATCCGGGACAGACATGGCTACACCTTC	CASSIRDRHGYTF
-	TRBD1	TRBV12-5	TRBJ1-2	TGTGCTAGTGCTTTAGGACAGGTGACTGGCTACGCCTTC	CASALGQVTGYAF
many	-	TRBV9	TRBJ1-2	TGTGCCAGCAGCGCCGACAGCACAGCTAACTATGGCTACACCTTC	CASSADSTANYGYTF
-	-	TRBV9	TRBJ1-3	TGTGCCAGCAGCGCAGGGTCGGTAACTGTAAACACCATATATTTT	CASSAGSVTVNTIYF
many	TRBD2	TRBV20-1	TRBJ2-1	TGCAGTGCTCTTTCGGGAGGGCCGAATGAGCAGTTCTTC	CSALSGGPNEQFF
many	-	TRBV12-3/TRBV12-4	TRBJ1-3	TGTGCCAGCAGCCCGGACAGTTACTCTGGAAACACCATATATTTT	CASSPDSYSGNTIYF
few	-	TRBV6-9	TRBJ1-1	TGTGCCAGCATTTATACCCAGGGCGCCACTGAATCTTTCTTT	CASIYTQGATESFF
-	TRBD1	TRBV4-3	TRBJ1-6	TGCGCCAGCAACCAAGACCTGGACAGGGACACTTCACCCCTCCACTTT	CASNQDLDRDTSPLHF
-	-	TRBV5-5	TRBJ2-2	TGTGCCAGCAGCTTTACAGGGTCCGGGGAGCTGTTTTTT	CASSFTGSGELFF
many	-	TRBV30	TRBJ2-1	TGTGCCTGGAGCCTAGGGCTCCAGACGGGTGAGCAGTTCTTC	CAWSLGLQTGEQFF
few	TRBD2	TRBV6-2/TRBV6-3	TRBJ2-7	TGCGCCAGCAGTTACTCCGGGGGGAACGGCGAGCAGTACTTC	CASSYSGGNGEQYF
-	TRBD1	TRBV4-1	TRBJ2-3	TGCGCCAACAGCCAAGCCAATGGACAGGGGTTGATAGATACGCAGTATTTT	CANSQANGQGLIDTQYF
many	-	TRBV15	TRBJ1-1	TGTGCCACCAGCAGAGCCGTTTGGGGGTCCCCGAACACTGAAGCTTTCTTT	CATSRAVWGSPNTEAFF
many	-	TRBV11-2	TRBJ2-5	TGTGCCAGCAGCTTGTCGGGGAAAGAGACCCAGTACTTC	CASSLSGKETQYF